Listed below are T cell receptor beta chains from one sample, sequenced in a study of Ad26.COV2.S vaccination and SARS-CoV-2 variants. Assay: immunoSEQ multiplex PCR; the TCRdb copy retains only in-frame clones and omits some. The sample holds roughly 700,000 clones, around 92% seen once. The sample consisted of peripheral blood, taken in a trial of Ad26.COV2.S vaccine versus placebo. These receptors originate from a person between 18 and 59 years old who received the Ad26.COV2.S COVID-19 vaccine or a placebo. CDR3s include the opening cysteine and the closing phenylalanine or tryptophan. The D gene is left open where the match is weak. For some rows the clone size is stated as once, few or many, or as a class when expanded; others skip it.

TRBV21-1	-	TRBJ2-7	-	TGTGCCAGCAGCCCACAGACTAGCGGGAAAATACTCTCCTCCTACGAGCAGTACTTC	CASSPQTSGKILSSYEQYF
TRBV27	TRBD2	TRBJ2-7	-	TGTGCCAGCAGTTTAGTAGCGGGGAGAAGCTACGAGCAGTACTTC	CASSLVAGRSYEQYF
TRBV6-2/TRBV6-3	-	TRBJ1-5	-	TGTGCCAGCAGTTACTCGAGAACAGGGTTACCCCAACAGCCCCAGCATTTT	CASSYSRTGLPQQPQHF
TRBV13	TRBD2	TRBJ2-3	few	TGTGCCAGCAGCGCTGGGACTAGCGGGAGCACAGATACGCAGTATTTT	CASSAGTSGSTDTQYF
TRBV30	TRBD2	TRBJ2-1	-	TGTGCCTGGAGTGCCTTGCTGACTAGCGGGAGATACAATGAGCAGTTCTTC	CAWSALLTSGRYNEQFF
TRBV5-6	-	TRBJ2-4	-	TGTGCCAGCAGCTTTATGGGACTAGCCAAAAACATTCAGTACTTC	CASSFMGLAKNIQYF
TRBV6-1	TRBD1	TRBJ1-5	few	TGTGCCAGCAGTGAAGCCCCGGCAGGGGGCACCAATAGCAATCAGCCCCAGCATTTT	CASSEAPAGGTNSNQPQHF
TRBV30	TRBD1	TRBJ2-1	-	TGTGCCTGGAGCGCCGGGACAGGGGATTACAATGAGCAGTTCTTC	CAWSAGTGDYNEQFF
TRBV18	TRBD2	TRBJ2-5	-	TGTGCCAGCTCACCGACTAGCGGGAGCGGAGAGACCCAGTACTTC	CASSPTSGSGETQYF
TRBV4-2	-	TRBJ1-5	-	TGTGCCAGCAGCCAAGATGGGGGATCGGGCAATCAGCCCCAGCATTTT	CASSQDGGSGNQPQHF
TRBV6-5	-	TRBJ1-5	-	TGTGCCAGCAGTCCCTGGGGTAGCCCCCAGCATTTT	CASSPWGSPQHF
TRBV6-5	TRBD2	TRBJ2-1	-	TGTGCCAGCAGTTGGACTAGCGGGAGAGATAATGAGCAGTTCTTC	CASSWTSGRDNEQFF
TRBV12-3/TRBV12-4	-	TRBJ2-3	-	TGTGCCAGCAGTTTAGGTAGGGGGGGTGCGCAGTATTTT	CASSLGRGGAQYF
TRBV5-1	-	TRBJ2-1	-	TGCGCCAGCAGCTTGGCTTACAATGAGCAGTTCTTC	CASSLAYNEQFF
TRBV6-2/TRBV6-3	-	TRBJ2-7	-	TGTGCCAGCAGTAATGCGGGCGACTCCTACGAGCAGTACTTC	CASSNAGDSYEQYF
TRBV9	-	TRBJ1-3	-	TGTGCCAGCAGCGCCGAGGCAAACACCATATATTTT	CASSAEANTIYF
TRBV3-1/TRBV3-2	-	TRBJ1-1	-	TGTGCCAGCAGCCAAACAGGACGGAACACTGAAGCTTTCTTT	CASSQTGRNTEAFF
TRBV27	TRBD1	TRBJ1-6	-	TGTGCCAGCAGTTTTCTACGGACAGGGGGGTCACCCCTCCACTTT	CASSFLRTGGSPLHF
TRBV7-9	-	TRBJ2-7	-	TGTGCCAGCAGTTTTGAAGCCCCTTTGGACGAGCAGTACTTC	CASSFEAPLDEQYF
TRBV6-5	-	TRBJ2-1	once	TGTGCCAGCAGTTATAACAGGTTTTTTTCCGTCCAGTTCTTC	CASSYNRFFSVQFF
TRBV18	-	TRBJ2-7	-	TGTGCCAGCTCACCACTGAGAAGCGGAACCTACGAGCAGTACTTC	CASSPLRSGTYEQYF
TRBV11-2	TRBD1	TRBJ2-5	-	TGTGCCAGCAGCTCGGTAGGGGGCGAGGGAGAGACCCAGTACTTC	CASSSVGGEGETQYF
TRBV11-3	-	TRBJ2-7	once	TGTGCCAGCAGCTCCGGATCCTACGAGCAGTACTTC	CASSSGSYEQYF
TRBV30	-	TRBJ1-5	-	TGTGCCTGGAGTGTAATCGGGGGGCAGCCCCAGCATTTT	CAWSVIGGQPQHF
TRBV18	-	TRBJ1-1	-	TGTGCCAGCTCACCATCCCAGCAGAACACTGAAGCTTTCTTT	CASSPSQQNTEAFF
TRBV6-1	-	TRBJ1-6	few	TGTGCCAGCAGTGACCTGAGCTCCTATAATTCACCCCTCCACTTT	CASSDLSSYNSPLHF
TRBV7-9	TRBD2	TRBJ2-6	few	TGTGCCAGCAGCCCCGGGACTAGCGGAGCCGGCTCTGGGGCCAACGTCCTGACTTTC	CASSPGTSGAGSGANVLTF
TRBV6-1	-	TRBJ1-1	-	TGTGCCAGCAGTGAAACCGCCGTGGCCACTGAAGCTTTCTTT	CASSETAVATEAFF
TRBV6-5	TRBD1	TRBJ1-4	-	TGTGCCAGCAGTTACAGGGCAGGGGGCGGGGAAAAACTGTTTTTT	CASSYRAGGGEKLFF
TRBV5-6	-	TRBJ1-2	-	TGTGCCAGCAGCTTGGCCTATGGCTACACCTTC	CASSLAYGYTF
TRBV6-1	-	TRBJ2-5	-	TGTGCCAGCAGTGAACGGGAAGAGACCCAGTACTTC	CASSEREETQYF